This T cell receptor beta chain was identified in a study of cytomegalovirus exposure and HLA in healthy donors. Looking at the study overall: Counted in an early data release were about 86 million unique TCRs from HLA-typed donors. General study results and limits: It emerged from a later analysis that several of the most significant clusters appeared to be linked to common viral pathogens. Diagnosis of cytomegalovirus status made by the classifier reportedly showed high specificity and sensitivity.

About this clone: What it binds is not known.

V lost 7 bases and J lost 5, with 14 bases in between. Germline values: CDR1 MNHNS, CDR2 SASEGT. CDR3 length equals 14 residues. Primers: 60 Vbeta forward and 13 Jbeta reverse. TCRdb's copy holds only in-frame clones and misses some; the assay was immunoSEQ multiplex PCR. The sample lists some 220,000 clones, around 89% seen once, with about 1% in the top ten. The TCR comes from a young woman in good health and CMV-seronegative. The chain is built from TRBV6-1 and TRBJ2-2; tentatively, D is TRBD2 (5 bases). The sample was PBMCs. The CDR3 protein is CASNELDSTGELFF. The CDR3 region has the DNA TGTGCCAGCAACGAACTAGATAGTACCGGGGAGCTGTTTTTT.